A single TCR beta chain is shown here with its context. The antigen this receptor binds is unknown. No clone much larger than this one lies a single base away; base qualities are absent. These data originate in a study of blood T cell repertoires in COVID-19 (dated by TCRdb to the early 2020s). Broadly, across the study: The collaborator samples originated in the United States, Italy and Spain and spanned the acute and convalescent phases of COVID-19. The material from the prospective study consisted of cDNA or gDNA derived from T cells, B-cell-depleted T cells, or PBMCs. Deeply sampled blood TCRbeta repertoires from subjects exposed to, actively infected with, or recovered from COVID-19 were included in the dataset. The repertoires were made available in a free public database intended to serve as a resource for research on the immune response to SARS-CoV-2. The samples were drawn from two sources: the first 160 participants of the ongoing ImmuneRACE study, and 1,000 to 1,500 subjects contributed by 6 global collaborators. A de-identified subject ID, COVID-19 status, age in years and sex were almost always included in the sample metadata. Where available, HLA class I and class II types were taken from metadata supplied by the sample provider and were not determined by assay-based typing.

TCRbeta CDR3 regions were amplified from genomic DNA using the immunoSEQ Assay, a bias-controlled multiplex PCR. The authors' analysis ran thus. Within the assay, amplification of reference gene primers was used to estimate how many nucleated cells each sample contained. To quantify the absolute abundance of each unique TCRbeta CDR3 rearrangement, sequence reads were collapsed and filtered. Productive Simpson clonality was computed per sample as the square root of Simpson's diversity index over productive rearrangements. As stored in TCRdb, this immuneACCESS dataset retains in-frame rearrangements with V and J assigned. A fraction of the clones does not appear; measured against another copy, unresolved V genes explain less than half of the discrepancy, and the remainder lacks a known reason. That table gives V, J and clone size, and the DNA gave D and trimming. Across this sample there are under 300,000 clones, with 86% seen only once. The ten largest clones represent 2% to 2.5% of the sample.

A second Seattle source provided samples from volunteer blood donors who had recovered from COVID-19. Whole blood was collected in K2EDTA tubes by collaborating institutions according to the institutions' own protocols. Collaborator samples were shipped for TCRbeta analysis as frozen whole blood, isolated PBMCs, or DNA extracted from either sample type. On the study overall, not on this receptor specifically: How much clinical and demographic metadata was included differed by source and by participant, and the metadata was provided uncurated.

The germline V gene sets CDR1 to SGHDN and CDR2 to FVKESK. The CDR3, from cysteine to phenylalanine, totals 14 residues. Just CDR3 DNA is preserved here, 42 bases in frame from base 1. The trim is 1 base for V and 1 base for J, with a gap of 5 bases between the germline ends. This receptor was identified in a man younger than 40 who had recovered from COVID-19. This receptor chain uses TRBV14 and TRBJ1-3, with the D gene not confidently named. Sequenced sample: peripheral blood. The CDR3 region has the sequence CASSQGGSGNTIYF. The nucleotides are TGTGCCAGCAGCCAAGGCGGGTCTGGAAACACCATATATTTT.